These T cell receptor beta chains were read from a single sample in a study of blood T cell repertoires in COVID-19. Profiled with immunoSEQ multiplex PCR; TCRdb holds only in-frame clones, not every one. The sample lists about 150,000 clones; under 90% were seen once. The sequencing sample was made of PBMCs or T cells enriched from blood (not recorded which). Every receptor here comes from a man aged 50-60 years who had recovered from COVID-19. Each CDR3 is given with its conserved first and last residue. D genes are given only for firm matches. A row's size may be missing; if present it is once, few, many or a size class.

cdr3_nt | cdr3_aa | j_call | v_call | d_call | clone_size
TGTGCCAGCAGCCCCCGGACAGGGAACACCGGGGAGCTGTTTTTT | CASSPRTGNTGELFF | TRBJ2-2 | TRBV11-3 | TRBD1 | few
TGTGCCAGCAGCCCGGACAGAGACACCGGGGAGCTGTTTTTT | CASSPDRDTGELFF | TRBJ2-2 | TRBV7-9 | . | .
TGTGCCAGTAGTATGGCTAGCGGGGGGCAGTACGAGCAGTACTTC | CASSMASGGQYEQYF | TRBJ2-7 | TRBV19 | TRBD2 | .
TGTGCCAGCAGCAATTACAGGGCGAGCTCCTACAATGAGCAGTTCTTC | CASSNYRASSYNEQFF | TRBJ2-1 | TRBV7-9 | . | .
TGTGCCAGCAGCGTATCAGGGACTAATGAAAAACTGTTTTTT | CASSVSGTNEKLFF | TRBJ1-4 | TRBV9 | . | .
TGTGCCTGGAGTCGATACAGGAACACTGAAGCTTTCTTT | CAWSRYRNTEAFF | TRBJ1-1 | TRBV30 | . | .
TGCGCCAGCAGCCAGCCGGGACAGAACTATGGCTACACCTTC | CASSQPGQNYGYTF | TRBJ1-2 | TRBV4-3 | TRBD1 | .
TGTGCCAGTAGTACCCGGGTTCGGGGGAGAGGTGAAAAACTGTTTTTT | CASSTRVRGRGEKLFF | TRBJ1-4 | TRBV19 | . | .
TGTGCCAGTAGTATGTGGGCGGGGGCCTACGAGCAGTACTTC | CASSMWAGAYEQYF | TRBJ2-7 | TRBV19 | TRBD2 | .
TGCGCCAGCAGCCCCCTCGGACAGGGCGACTCTGGAAACACCATATATTTT | CASSPLGQGDSGNTIYF | TRBJ1-3 | TRBV4-1 | TRBD1 | .
TGTGCCTGGAGTCCAGGGACAGCCGCTAACTATGGCTACACCTTC | CAWSPGTAANYGYTF | TRBJ1-2 | TRBV30 | TRBD1 | few
TGTGCCAGCAGAGGCACCGGGACAGGGAATTCACCCCTCCACTTT | CASRGTGTGNSPLHF | TRBJ1-6 | TRBV6-5 | TRBD1 | .
TGTGCCATCGGGACAGGGGAGTACAATGAGCAGTTCTTC | CAIGTGEYNEQFF | TRBJ2-1 | TRBV10-3 | TRBD1 | .
TGTGCCAGCAGCTTACTTAACAGGGTTGGAGGCTACGAGCAGTACTTC | CASSLLNRVGGYEQYF | TRBJ2-7 | TRBV11-2 | . | .
TGTGCCAGCAGCTTTGAGGGAGTGAACTATGGCTACACCTTC | CASSFEGVNYGYTF | TRBJ1-2 | TRBV5-5 | . | few
TGCGCCAGCAGCCTGACAGGGGACGAGCAGTACTTC | CASSLTGDEQYF | TRBJ2-7 | TRBV5-1 | TRBD1 | .
TGCAGCGTGGTAGCGGGGGAAGAGACCCAGTACTTC | CSVVAGEETQYF | TRBJ2-5 | TRBV29-1 | TRBD2 | .
TGTGCCAGCAGCTCCCCCCGGACAGGGATAGGCAAACTGTTTTTT | CASSSPRTGIGKLFF | TRBJ1-4 | TRBV5-5 | TRBD1 | once
TGTGCCAGCAGCTTTAGCGTGGCTAGCTACGAGCAGTACTTC | CASSFSVASYEQYF | TRBJ2-7 | TRBV7-4 | . | .
TGTGCCAGCAGTGTCAATGGCAGGGGAGCTGGCAATGAGCAGTTCTTC | CASSVNGRGAGNEQFF | TRBJ2-1 | TRBV25-1 | . | .
TGTGCCAGCAGCGCCGATCCGGGGATCAACTATGGCTACACCTTC | CASSADPGINYGYTF | TRBJ1-2 | TRBV7-2 | . | .
TGTGCCAGCAGATCGGTTAGGGGTGTGTACGAGCAGTACTTC | CASRSVRGVYEQYF | TRBJ2-7 | TRBV6-5 | . | .
TGCAGTGCTAGTCCCCAGGGCCCAGCTAACTATGGCTACACCTTC | CSASPQGPANYGYTF | TRBJ1-2 | TRBV20-1 | . | .
TGTGCCAGCGCCCGGGGGCAGGGGGGTCGCACTGAAGCTTTCTTT | CASARGQGGRTEAFF | TRBJ1-1 | TRBV2 | TRBD1 | .